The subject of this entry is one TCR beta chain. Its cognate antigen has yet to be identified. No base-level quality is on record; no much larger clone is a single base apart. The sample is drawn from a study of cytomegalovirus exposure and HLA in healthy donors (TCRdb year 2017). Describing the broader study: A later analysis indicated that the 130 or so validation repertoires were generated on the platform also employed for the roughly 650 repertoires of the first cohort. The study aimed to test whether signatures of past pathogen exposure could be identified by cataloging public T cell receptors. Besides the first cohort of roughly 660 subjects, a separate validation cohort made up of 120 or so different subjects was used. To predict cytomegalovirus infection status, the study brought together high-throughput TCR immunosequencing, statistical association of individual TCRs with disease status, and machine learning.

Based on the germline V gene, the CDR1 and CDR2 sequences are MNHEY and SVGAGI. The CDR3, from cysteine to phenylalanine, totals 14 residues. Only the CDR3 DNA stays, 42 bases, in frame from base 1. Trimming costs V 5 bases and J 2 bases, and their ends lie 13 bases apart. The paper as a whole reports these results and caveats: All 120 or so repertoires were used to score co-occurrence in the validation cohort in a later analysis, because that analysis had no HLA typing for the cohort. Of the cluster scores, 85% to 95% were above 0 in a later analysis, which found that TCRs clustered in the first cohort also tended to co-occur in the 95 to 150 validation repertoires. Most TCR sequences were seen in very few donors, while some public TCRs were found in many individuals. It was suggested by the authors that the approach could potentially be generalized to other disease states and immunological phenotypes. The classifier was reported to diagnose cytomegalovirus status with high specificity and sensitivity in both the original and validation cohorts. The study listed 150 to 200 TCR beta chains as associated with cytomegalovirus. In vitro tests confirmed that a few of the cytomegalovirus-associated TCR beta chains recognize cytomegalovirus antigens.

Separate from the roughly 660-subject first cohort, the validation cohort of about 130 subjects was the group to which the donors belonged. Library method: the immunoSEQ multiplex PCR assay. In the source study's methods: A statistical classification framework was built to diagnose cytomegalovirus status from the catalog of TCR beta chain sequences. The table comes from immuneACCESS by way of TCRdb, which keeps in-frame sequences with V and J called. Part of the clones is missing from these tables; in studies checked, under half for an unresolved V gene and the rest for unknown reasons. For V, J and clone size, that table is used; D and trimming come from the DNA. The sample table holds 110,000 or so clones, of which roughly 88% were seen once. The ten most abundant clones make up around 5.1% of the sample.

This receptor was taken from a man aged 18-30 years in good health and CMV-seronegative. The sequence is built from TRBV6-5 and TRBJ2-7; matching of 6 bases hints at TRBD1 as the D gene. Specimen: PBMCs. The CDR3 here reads CASSPRAGAYEQYF. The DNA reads TGTGCCAGCAGTCCCCGTGCAGGGGCCTACGAGCAGTACTTC.